The source of this TCR beta chain is a study of graft-versus-host responses after intestinal transplantation. Overall study results and limits: The authors found GvH clones in recipient marrow, some appearing first in ileum or blood. Those patients showing graft-donor T cell macrochimerism displayed high graft-versus-host to host-versus-graft clonal ratios in allografts.

Here immunoSEQ multiplex PCR was the method, and the copy in TCRdb shows in-frame clones only, minus some. Here the sample spans roughly 56,000 clones, about 93% being singletons. Turning to this clone: Its antigen is undetermined.

The starting material was PBMCs, obtained roughly 120 days after intestinal transplantation. This receptor was obtained from a human patient who received an intestinal transplant, so some T cells may come from the graft donor.

CDR3 amino acids: CASSSGASYSTGELFF. CDR3 DNA sequence: TGTGCCAGCAGTTCCGGGGCTAGCTATAGCACCGGGGAGCTGTTTTTT. V and J are TRBV7-2 and TRBJ2-2; either TRBD1 or TRBD2 may fit D (5 bases each). V lost 6 bases, J lost 4 bases, and 18 bases lay in between. The CDR3 is made up of 16 amino acids. The germline V gene encodes CDR1 SGHTA and CDR2 FQGNSA.